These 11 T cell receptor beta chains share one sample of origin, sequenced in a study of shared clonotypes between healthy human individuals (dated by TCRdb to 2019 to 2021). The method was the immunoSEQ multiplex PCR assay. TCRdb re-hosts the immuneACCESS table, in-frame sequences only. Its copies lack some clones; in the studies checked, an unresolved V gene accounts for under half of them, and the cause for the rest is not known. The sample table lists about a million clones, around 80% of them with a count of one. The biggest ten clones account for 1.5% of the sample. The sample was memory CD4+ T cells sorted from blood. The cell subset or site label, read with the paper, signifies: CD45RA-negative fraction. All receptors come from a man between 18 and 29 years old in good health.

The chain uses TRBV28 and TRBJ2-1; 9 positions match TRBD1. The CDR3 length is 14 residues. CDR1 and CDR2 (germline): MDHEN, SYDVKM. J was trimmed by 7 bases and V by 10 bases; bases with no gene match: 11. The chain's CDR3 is CATYTGGLWNEQFF. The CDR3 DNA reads TGTGCCACCTACACAGGGGGCCTCTGGAATGAGCAGTTCTTC.

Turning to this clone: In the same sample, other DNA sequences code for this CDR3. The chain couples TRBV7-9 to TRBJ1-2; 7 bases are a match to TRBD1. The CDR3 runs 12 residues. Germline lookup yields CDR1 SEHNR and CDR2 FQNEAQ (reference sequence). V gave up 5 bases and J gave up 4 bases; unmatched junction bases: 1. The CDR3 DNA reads TGTGCCAGCAGCCCAGGGGGCTATGGCTACACCTTC. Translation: CASSPGGYGYTF.

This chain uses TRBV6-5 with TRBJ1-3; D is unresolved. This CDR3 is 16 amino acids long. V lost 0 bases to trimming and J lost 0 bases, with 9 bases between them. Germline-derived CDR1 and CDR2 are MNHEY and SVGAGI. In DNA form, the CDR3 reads TGTGCCAGCAGTTACTCAAGACGGAACTCTGGAAACACCATATATTTT. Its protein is CASSYSRRNSGNTIYF.

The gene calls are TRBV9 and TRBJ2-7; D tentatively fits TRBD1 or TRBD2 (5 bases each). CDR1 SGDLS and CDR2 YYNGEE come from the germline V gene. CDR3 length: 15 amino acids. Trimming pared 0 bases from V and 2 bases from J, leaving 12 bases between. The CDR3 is CASSVEGRGPYEQYF. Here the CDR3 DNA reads TGTGCCAGCAGCGTAGAGGGGAGAGGACCCTACGAGCAGTACTTC.

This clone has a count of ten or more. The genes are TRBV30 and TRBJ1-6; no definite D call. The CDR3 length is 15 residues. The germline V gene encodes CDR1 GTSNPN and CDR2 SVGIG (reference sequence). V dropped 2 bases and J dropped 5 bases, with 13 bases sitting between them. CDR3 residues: CAWSRNLFDNSPLHF. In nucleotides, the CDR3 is TGTGCCTGGAGTAGGAATCTGTTTGATAATTCACCCCTCCACTTT.

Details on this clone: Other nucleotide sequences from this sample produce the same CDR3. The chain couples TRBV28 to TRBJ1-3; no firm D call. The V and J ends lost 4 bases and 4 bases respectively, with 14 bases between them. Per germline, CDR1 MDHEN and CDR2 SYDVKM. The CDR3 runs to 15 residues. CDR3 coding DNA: TGTGCCAGCAGTTCAAGGCCGGCCTCCGGAAACACCATATATTTT. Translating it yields CASSSRPASGNTIYF. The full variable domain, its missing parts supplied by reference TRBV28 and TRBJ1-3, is DVKVTQSSRYLVKRTGEKVFLECVQDMDHENMFWYRQDPGLGLRLIYFSYDVKMKEKGDIPEGYSVSREKKERFSLILESASTNQTSMYLCASSSRPASGNTIYFGEGSWLTVV.

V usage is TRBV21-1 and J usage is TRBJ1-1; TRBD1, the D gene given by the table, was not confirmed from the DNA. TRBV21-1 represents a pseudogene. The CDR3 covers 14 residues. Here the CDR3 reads CASSTLKGGTEAFF. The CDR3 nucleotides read TGTGCCAGCAGCACCCTCAAAGGGGGCACTGAAGCTTTCTTT.

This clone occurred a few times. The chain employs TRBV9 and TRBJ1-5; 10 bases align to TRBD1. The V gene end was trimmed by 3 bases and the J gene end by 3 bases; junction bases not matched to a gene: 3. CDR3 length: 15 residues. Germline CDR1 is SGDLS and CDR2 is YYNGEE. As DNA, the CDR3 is TGTGCCAGCAGCGCCGGGACAGGGGTCAATCAGCCCCAGCATTTT. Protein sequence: CASSAGTGVNQPQHF.

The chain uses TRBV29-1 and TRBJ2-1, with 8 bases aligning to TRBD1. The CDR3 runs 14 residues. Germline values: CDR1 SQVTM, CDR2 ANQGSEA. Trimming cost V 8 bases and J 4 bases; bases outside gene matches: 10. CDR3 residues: CSIRGQGAYNEQFF. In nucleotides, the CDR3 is TGCAGCATCCGAGGGCAGGGGGCGTACAATGAGCAGTTCTTC.

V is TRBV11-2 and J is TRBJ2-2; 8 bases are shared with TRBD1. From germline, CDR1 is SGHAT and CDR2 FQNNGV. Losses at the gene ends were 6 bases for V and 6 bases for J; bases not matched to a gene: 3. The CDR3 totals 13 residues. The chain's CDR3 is CASRPQGAGELFF. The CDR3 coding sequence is TGTGCCAGCAGGCCACAGGGGGCCGGGGAGCTGTTTTTT.

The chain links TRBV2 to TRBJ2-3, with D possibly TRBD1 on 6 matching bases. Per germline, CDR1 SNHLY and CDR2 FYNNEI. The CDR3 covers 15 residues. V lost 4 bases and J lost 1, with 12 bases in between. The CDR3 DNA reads TGTGCCAGCAGTGGCTCGGACAGAGGCACAGATACGCAGTATTTT. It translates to CASSGSDRGTDTQYF.